Included here is one T cell receptor beta chain sequence, with context. The data were obtained in a study of blood T cell repertoires in COVID-19. Background on the study: The United States, Italy and Spain supplied acute and convalescent COVID-19 samples. Sources were T cells, B-cell-depleted T cells, or PBMCs; the material itself was cDNA or gDNA.

Clones were sequenced by immunoSEQ multiplex PCR, and TCRdb holds only the in-frame ones, with some missing. The table shows about 210,000 clones, with about nine tenths occurring only once. This CDR3 spans 16 amino acids. Germline lookup yields CDR1 LGHDT and CDR2 YNNKEL (reference sequence). V was pared by 4 bases and J by 3 bases, with 5 bases of the junction left unmatched. Material: peripheral blood. The clonotype was recovered from an older woman with acute or convalescent COVID-19. This chain uses TRBV3-1 (or the pseudogene TRBV3-2) with TRBJ2-1; TRBD2 matches at 11 bases. The CDR3 loop reads CASSLRTSGFYNEQFF. CDR3 nucleotides: TGTGCCAGCAGCCTTCGGACTAGCGGGTTCTACAATGAGCAGTTCTTC.